What follows are 28 T cell receptor beta chains derived from one specimen sequenced in a study of T cell repertoires in cytomegalovirus infection. TCRdb reprocessed the reads via MiXCR and lists one record per CDR3 protein. The table has approximately 700,000 distinct CDR3 sequences, less than 40% seen once. Source material: PBMCs. The receptors originated from a human donor in good health (CMV status not recorded). Some clones in this sample may be carry-over from other donors' samples.

V is TRBV10-2 and J is TRBJ2-7; TRBD2 aligns across 12 bases. CDR3 size: 13 residues. Trimming cost V 6 bases and J 7 bases; bases outside gene matches: 4. Germline values: CDR1 WSHSY, CDR2 SAAADI. CDR3: CASRWTSGNEQYF. The CDR3, as DNA: TGCGCCAGCAGGTGGACTAGCGGGAATGAGCAGTACTTC.

The chain has TRBV6-5 and TRBJ1-5; D call uncertain. Trimming stripped 0 bases from V and 8 bases from J, with 11 bases between. The CDR3 contains 14 residues. Germline V lookup: CDR1 MNHEY, CDR2 SVGAGI. CDR3 nucleotides: TGTGCCAGCAGTTACTCTCCCGGCCAGGAGCCCCAGCATTTT. Amino acids: CASSYSPGQEPQHF.

The chain links TRBV11-2 to TRBJ1-6; D is uncertain. CDR1 is SGHAT, CDR2 FQNNGV, per germline. There are 14 residues in the CDR3. The ends were cut back, 5 bases at V and 8 bases at J, with 13 bases in the middle. CDR3 in amino acids: CASSRNPRDSPLHF. The CDR3 nucleotides read TGTGCCAGCAGCCGTAACCCGAGGGATTCACCCCTCCACTTT.

This sequence joins TRBV5-1 and TRBJ1-1, with TRBD1 as a possible D gene (6 bases). Germline CDR1 reads SGHRS; CDR2 reads YFSETQ. The V gene lost 3 bases and the J gene lost 1 base, with 16 bases spanning the gap. This CDR3 is 16 amino acids long. Here the CDR3 DNA reads TGCGCCAGCAGCTCCACGATACAGGGAGCGAACACTGAAGCTTTCTTT. This gives the protein CASSSTIQGANTEAFF.

The chain is built from TRBV20-1 and TRBJ1-1; the D gene is possibly TRBD1 (5 bases). CDR3 length equals 15 residues. Between the trimmed V and J ends, which lost 0 bases and 1 base, there was a span of 12 bases. Germline V gives CDR1 DFQATT, CDR2 SNEGSKA (reference sequence). CDR3 amino acids: CSARESQGTNTEAFF. The DNA of the CDR3 is TGCAGTGCTAGAGAATCCCAGGGAACGAACACTGAAGCTTTCTTT.

The J gene is TRBJ2-3, the V gene TRBV5-6; 10 bases map to TRBD2. Germline V gives CDR1 SGHDT, CDR2 YYEEEE. V shed 0 bases and J 6 bases; nucleotides not matched to a gene: 7. This CDR3 spans 16 amino acids. Here the CDR3 reads CASSLGTSGEGDTQYF. The CDR3 bases are TGTGCCAGCAGCTTGGGGACTAGCGGTGAGGGGGATACGCAGTATTTT.

This rearrangement joins TRBV20-1 to TRBJ1-2; no clear D gene. Germline loops: CDR1 DFQATT, CDR2 SNEGSKA (reference sequence). This CDR3 region has 13 residues. V was cut by 0 bases and J by 2 bases, with 7 bases left in between. The CDR3 region has the DNA TGCAGTGCTAGAGAGCAGCCCAACTATGGCTACACCTTC. Its translation: CSAREQPNYGYTF.

The chain is built from TRBV14 and TRBJ1-5, with D uncertain. Trimming stripped 1 base from V and 1 base from J, with 14 bases between. The CDR3 has 17 residues. Germline CDR1 reads SGHDN; CDR2 reads FVKESK. The CDR3 nucleotides are TGTGCCAGCAGCCAAGTAGGGCGGCCGGCGAGCAATCAGCCCCAGCATTTT. Translated: CASSQVGRPASNQPQHF. The complete variable domain, with remaining parts taken from reference TRBV14 and TRBJ1-5, reads EAGVTQFPSHSVIEKGQTVTLRCDPISGHDNLYWYRRVMGKEIKFLLHFVKESKQDESGMPNNRFLAERTGGTYSTLKVQPAELEDSGVYFCASSQVGRPASNQPQHFGDGTRLSIL.

This clonotype was counted a few times. The chain links TRBV10-3 to TRBJ1-1; weak D call: TRBD1 (5 bases). The ends were cut back, 3 bases at V and 5 bases at J, with 10 bases in the middle. Germline CDR1 ENHRY, CDR2 SYGVKD. The CDR3 length is 13 residues. The CDR3 here is CAISDGGGTEAFF. The DNA of the CDR3 is TGTGCCATCAGTGACGGGGGAGGGACTGAAGCTTTCTTT.

This CDR3 reads CASSYGGSGSGELFF. In nucleotides, the CDR3 is TGTGCCAGCAGTTACGGCGGGAGCGGTAGCGGGGAGCTGTTTTTT. The chain carries TRBV6-2 or TRBV6-3 and TRBJ2-2, with 7 bases fitting TRBD2. The V gene's germline CDR1 is MNHEY and CDR2 SVGEGT. J was trimmed by 7 bases and V by 2 bases; bases with no gene match: 7. CDR3 length: 15 residues.

This clonotype was detected only a few times. Here the CDR3 reads CARKGLAPDYGYTF. In DNA form, the CDR3 reads TGTGCCCGGAAGGGGTTGGCCCCGGACTATGGCTACACCTTC. V usage is TRBV12-3 or TRBV12-4 and J usage is TRBJ1-2; TRBD1 might be the D (5 bases). The CDR3 contains 14 residues. The germline V and J ends were trimmed by 11 bases and 3 bases, with 19 bases remaining between them.

This clonotype was observed a handful of times. The chain carries TRBV7-9 and TRBJ2-3, with D possibly TRBD2 on 6 matching bases. Trimming removed 8 bases at V and 9 bases at J, with 15 bases between. The CDR3 is 12 amino acids. CDR1 and CDR2 (germline): SEHNR, FQNEAQ (reference sequence). The CDR3 is CASGGLGLTQYF. CDR3 nucleotide sequence: TGTGCCAGCGGGGGGTTAGGACTCACGCAGTATTTT. Together with reference TRBV7-9 and TRBJ2-3, the CDR3 gives the full variable domain: DTGVSQNPRHKITKRGQNVTFRCDPISEHNRLYWYRQTLGQGPEFLTYFQNEAQLEKSRLLSDRFSAERPKGSFSTLEIQRTEQGDSAMYLCASGGLGLTQYFGPGTRLTVL.

The gene calls are TRBV27 and TRBJ1-2; D not certain. The V gene lost 6 bases and the J gene lost 5 bases, with 16 bases spanning the gap. The CDR3 runs 14 residues. Germline V gene lookup returns CDR1 MNHEY and CDR2 SMNVEV (reference sequence). This CDR3 reads CASRMWRGEYGYTF. The CDR3 DNA follows: TGTGCCAGCAGGATGTGGCGCGGGGAATATGGCTACACCTTC.

This clonotype came up many times. V is TRBV10-3 and J is TRBJ1-2; D is ambiguous. Germline V gene data show CDR1 as ENHRY and CDR2 as SYGVKD. The CDR3 contains 15 residues. The V and J ends lost 0 bases and 0 bases respectively, with 8 bases between them. The CDR3 sequence: CAISESRTANYGYTF. The DNA for the CDR3 is TGTGCCATCAGTGAGTCCAGAACCGCTAACTATGGCTACACCTTC.

V is TRBV4-1 and J is TRBJ1-4, with D possibly being TRBD1 (6 bases). Germline V gene lookup returns CDR1 MGHRA and CDR2 YSYEKL. The CDR3 is 15 amino acids. V was pared by 2 bases and J by 2 bases, with 9 bases between. This CDR3 is CASSQTDRTNEKLFF. Here the CDR3 DNA reads TGCGCCAGCAGCCAAACCGACAGGACTAATGAAAAACTGTTTTTT.

A note on this clonotype: The CDR3 ends on some other residue instead of the conserved phenylalanine or tryptophan, so this is likely a read error. V and J are TRBV12-3 or TRBV12-4 and TRBJ1-2, with D uncertain. Trimming removed 5 bases from V and 6 bases from J, with 7 bases in between. This CDR3 contains 11 residues. CDR3 DNA: TGTGCCAGCAGTCCCCAGGATGGCTACACCTTA. Translated: CASSPQDGYTL.

The chain combines TRBV7-9 with TRBJ1-1; D is perhaps TRBD1 (6 bases). This CDR3 is 14 amino acids long. V lost 5 bases, J lost 10 bases, and 20 bases lay in between. CDR1 is SEHNR, CDR2 FQNEAQ, per germline (reference sequence). CDR3 sequence: CASSEGEGEDPAFF. Here the CDR3 DNA reads TGTGCCAGCAGCGAGGGGGAGGGGGAAGACCCAGCTTTCTTT. The full variable domain, rest sourced from reference TRBV7-9 and TRBJ1-1, is DTGVSQNPRHKITKRGQNVTFRCDPISEHNRLYWYRQTLGQGPEFLTYFQNEAQLEKSRLLSDRFSAERPKGSFSTLEIQRTEQGDSAMYLCASSEGEGEDPAFFGQGTRLTVV.

The genes are TRBV28 and TRBJ2-7; D is ambiguous. The CDR3 has 12 residues. Germline V CDR1 and CDR2: MDHEN, SYDVKM. V was pared by 2 bases and J by 6 bases, with 8 bases between. CDR3 sequence: CASSLRTVEQYF. The CDR3 DNA is TGTGCCAGCAGTTTACGAACAGTCGAGCAGTACTTC.

The V gene is TRBV11-1, the J gene TRBJ2-7, with TRBD2 matching over 7 bases. Germline CDR1 and CDR2: SGHAT and FQDESV (reference sequence). The CDR3 has 14 residues. V dropped 5 bases and J dropped 6; count of bases not matched to a gene: 10. The CDR3 reads CASSHPWGGSEQYF. Written as DNA, the CDR3 is TGTGCCAGCAGCCATCCCTGGGGGGGGTCCGAGCAGTACTTC.

This chain links TRBV7-9 with TRBJ1-2; 10 nucleotides match TRBD1. Trimming took 7 bases from V and 1 from J; bases not matched to a gene: 12. This CDR3 is built from 17 residues. Germline CDR1 and CDR2: SEHNR and FQNEAQ (reference sequence). CDR3 amino acids: CASNPDRGPWSNYGYTF. The CDR3 DNA reads TGTGCCAGCAACCCAGACAGGGGGCCGTGGAGTAACTATGGCTACACCTTC.

This clonotype was seen a single time. The chain recombines TRBV28 with TRBJ1-4; TRBD1 aligns across 8 bases. The ends lost 7 bases at V and 8 bases at J; junction bases unmatched: 9. Germline CDR1 reads MDHEN; CDR2 reads SYDVKM. The CDR3 covers 14 residues. CDR3 sequence: CASTDDRGGEKLFF. In DNA form, the CDR3 reads TGTGCCAGCACCGATGACAGGGGAGGGGAAAAACTGTTTTTT.

A few counts support this clonotype. V and J are TRBV2 and TRBJ1-6; a weak D match, TRBD1 (5 bases). CDR1 and CDR2 from the germline V gene are SNHLY and FYNNEI. Trimming stripped 8 bases from V and 7 bases from J, with 15 bases between. The CDR3 totals 14 residues. The CDR3 bases are TGTGCCAGCTTGGGACTTTCCGCGAATTCACCCCTCCACTTT. Protein sequence: CASLGLSANSPLHF. The whole variable domain, remainder taken from reference TRBV2 and TRBJ1-6, is EPEVTQTPSHQVTQMGQEVILRCVPISNHLYFYWYRQILGQKVEFLVSFYNNEISEKSEIFDDQFSVERPDGSNFTLKIRSTKLEDSAMYFCASLGLSANSPLHFGNGTRLTVT.

For the CDR3, the DNA is TGTGCCAGCAGCCGAACAGGGGCTGGGGCCAACGTCCTGACTTTC. This encodes CASSRTGAGANVLTF. The chain combines TRBV11-2 with TRBJ2-6; TRBD1 aligns across 7 bases. The CDR3 spans 15 residues. V trimming: 5 bases; J trimming: 2 bases; junction bases outside the gene matches: 3. Germline CDR1 reads SGHAT; CDR2 reads FQNNGV.

J is TRBJ2-1 and V is TRBV6-2 or TRBV6-3, with D uncertain. Trimming took off 3 bases at V and 8 bases at J, with 5 bases between the two ends. Germline V CDR1 and CDR2: MNHEY, SVGEGT. CDR3 length equals 11 residues. This chain's CDR3 is CASSYDHEQFF. CDR3 nucleotide sequence: TGTGCCAGCAGTTATGACCATGAGCAGTTCTTC.

This clonotype has a handful of counts. The chain joins TRBV6-6 to TRBJ1-3; D ambiguous. CDR1 is MNHNY and CDR2 is SVGAGI in the germline V gene (reference sequence). CDR3 length equals 12 residues. Between the trimmed V and J ends, which lost 11 bases and 0 bases, there was a span of 8 bases. CDR3 protein: CAGSYSGNTIYF. The CDR3 region has the DNA TGTGCCGGATCATACTCTGGAAACACCATATATTTT.

This clonotype showed up just a few times. This chain joins TRBV7-2 and TRBJ1-1; D is possibly TRBD1 (5 bases). Germline assignment: CDR1 SGHTA and CDR2 FQGNSA. This CDR3 comprises 13 residues. V was cut by 3 bases and J by 6 bases, with 11 bases left in between. Written as DNA, the CDR3 is TGTGCCAGCAGCTTGGCAGGGAGCGCTGAAGCTTTCTTT. Residues: CASSLAGSAEAFF.

The chain recombines TRBV11-2 with TRBJ1-3; D might be TRBD1 (6 bases). Germline V lookup: CDR1 SGHAT, CDR2 FQNNGV. This CDR3 is 14 amino acids long. Trimming removed 5 bases from V and 2 bases from J, with 10 bases in between. The CDR3 spells CASSPQGTGNTIYF. CDR3 bases: TGTGCCAGCAGCCCACAGGGCACTGGAAACACCATATATTTT.

V and J are TRBV4-2 and TRBJ1-5; D gene unclear. CDR1 is LGHNA and CDR2 is YNFKEQ in the germline V gene. The CDR3 has 15 residues. V was shortened by 0 bases and J by 3 bases, with 9 bases between the two germline ends. This CDR3 reads CASSQDAGSNQPQHF. In DNA form, the CDR3 reads TGTGCCAGCAGCCAAGATGCGGGGTCCAATCAGCCCCAGCATTTT.